Listed below are T cell receptor beta chains from one sample, sequenced in a study of blood T cell repertoires in COVID-19. The method was immunoSEQ multiplex PCR; TCRdb's version includes in-frame clones alone and lacks a portion of them. The data hold under 85,000 clones, with 85% to 90% observed a single time. Sequencing used peripheral blood. The origin of the receptors is a man in his 70s with active or convalescent COVID-19. Both conserved end residues are part of each CDR3. A D gene is named only where the DNA matches it firmly. Where a row states a size, it is once, few, many or the class of an expanded clone; other rows omit it.

. TRBJ2-7 14 TRBV7-3 . CASSLSGGSYEQYF TGTGCCAGCAGCTTAAGTGGCGGAAGCTACGAGCAGTACTTC
. TRBJ1-2 14 TRBV30 . CAWSGQPTSYGYTF TGTGCCTGGAGCGGACAGCCGACCTCCTATGGCTACACCTTC
. TRBJ2-7 19 TRBV23-1 TRBD1 CASSQSRGTGGTSSYEQYF TGCGCCAGCAGTCAATCACGGGGGACAGGGGGGACCAGCTCCTACGAGCAGTACTTC
. TRBJ1-2 13 TRBV2 TRBD1 CASSVSDRGGYTF TGTGCCAGCAGTGTCTCGGACAGGGGAGGCTACACCTTC
. TRBJ1-4 13 TRBV18 TRBD1 CATKQGINEKLFF TGTGCCACCAAACAGGGGATTAATGAAAAACTGTTTTTT
. TRBJ2-7 14 TRBV5-4 TRBD1 CASSTGTVPYEQYF TGTGCCAGCAGCACCGGGACAGTACCCTACGAGCAGTACTTC
. TRBJ1-1 12 TRBV28 . CASSFKGVRAFF TGTGCCAGCAGTTTTAAGGGGGTGAGAGCTTTCTTT
. TRBJ1-4 14 TRBV24-1 . CATSPGTTNEKLFF TGTGCCACCAGCCCCGGGACAACTAATGAAAAACTGTTTTTT
once TRBJ2-1 16 TRBV7-2 TRBD2 CASSFRGAGNYNEQFF TGTGCCAGCAGCTTTAGGGGAGCGGGAAACTACAATGAGCAGTTCTTC
once TRBJ1-2 13 TRBV19 . CASSNPPDSGYTF TGTGCCAGTAGTAACCCTCCGGACAGTGGCTACACCTTC